This TCR beta chain was recorded in a study of beta chain features in type 1 diabetes. Study findings and constraints: Type 1 diabetes patients had moderately but significantly shorter TCRB CDR3s in all four CD4+ subsets.

As for this clone: Its antigen is undetermined.

Since all of the isolated RNA was reverse transcribed, expressed TCRB transcripts were what got sequenced. Method: immunoSEQ multiplex PCR; TCRdb's copy keeps in-frame clones and lacks some. Here the sample spans 250,000 or so clones, roughly 21% being singletons. V was pared by 6 bases and J by 2 bases, with 10 bases between. Germline V CDR1 and CDR2: ENHRY, SYGVKD. This CDR3 has 13 amino acids. The chain has TRBV10-3 and TRBJ2-5; D gene ambiguous. This clonotype originated in a woman aged 40-49 years with type 1 diabetes. The sequenced sample consisted of naive CD4+ T cells from blood. CDR3 sequence reads: CAISPRNQETQYF. The CDR3 region has the DNA TGTGCCATCAGCCCGAGGAATCAAGAGACCCAGTACTTC.